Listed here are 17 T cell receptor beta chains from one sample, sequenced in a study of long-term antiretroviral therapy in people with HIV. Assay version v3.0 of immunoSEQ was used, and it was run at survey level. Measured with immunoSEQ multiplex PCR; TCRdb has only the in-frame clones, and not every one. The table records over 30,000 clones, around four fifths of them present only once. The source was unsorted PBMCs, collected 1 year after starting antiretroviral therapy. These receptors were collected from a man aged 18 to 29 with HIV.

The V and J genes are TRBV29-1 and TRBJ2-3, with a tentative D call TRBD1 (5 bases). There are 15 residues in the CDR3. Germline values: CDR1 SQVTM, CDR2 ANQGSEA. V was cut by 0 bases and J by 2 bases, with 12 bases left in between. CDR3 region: CSVEDQGKDTDTQYF. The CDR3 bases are TGCAGCGTTGAAGATCAGGGTAAGGACACAGATACGCAGTATTTT.

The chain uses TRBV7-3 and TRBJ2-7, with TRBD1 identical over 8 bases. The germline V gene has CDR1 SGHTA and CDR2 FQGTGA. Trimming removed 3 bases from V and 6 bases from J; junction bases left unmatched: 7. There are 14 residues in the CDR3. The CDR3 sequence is CASSLGTGSGEQYF. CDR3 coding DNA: TGTGCCAGCAGCTTGGGGACAGGTTCGGGCGAGCAGTACTTC.

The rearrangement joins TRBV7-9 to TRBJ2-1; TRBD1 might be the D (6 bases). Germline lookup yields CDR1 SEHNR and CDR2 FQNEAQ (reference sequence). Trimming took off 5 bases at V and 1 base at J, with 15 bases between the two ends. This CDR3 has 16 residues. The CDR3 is CASSLTTGKSYNEQFF. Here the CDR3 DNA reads TGTGCCAGCAGCCTCACGACAGGAAAGTCCTACAATGAGCAGTTCTTC.

CDR3 protein: CASSPGTPGTF. CDR3 nucleotides: TGTGCCAGCAGTCCCGGGACGCCTGGGACCTTC. The gene calls are TRBV2 and TRBJ1-2; tentative D call: TRBD1 (5 bases). The CDR3 length is 11 residues. In germline, CDR1 is SNHLY, CDR2 FYNNEI. Trimming left V 5 bases short and J 14 bases short, with 15 bases between.

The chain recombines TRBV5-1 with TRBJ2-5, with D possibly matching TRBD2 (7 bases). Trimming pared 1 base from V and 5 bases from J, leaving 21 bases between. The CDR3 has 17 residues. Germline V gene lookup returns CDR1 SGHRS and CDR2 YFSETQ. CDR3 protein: CASSLRGSGGQVETQYF. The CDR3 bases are TGCGCCAGCAGCTTGAGAGGCTCGGGGGGCCAGGTGGAGACCCAGTACTTC. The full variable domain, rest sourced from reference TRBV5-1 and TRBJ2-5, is KAGVTQTPRYLIKTRGQQVTLSCSPISGHRSVSWYQQTPGQGLQFLFEYFSETQRNKGNFPGRFSGRQFSNSRSEMNVSTLELGDSALYLCASSLRGSGGQVETQYFGPGTRLLVL.

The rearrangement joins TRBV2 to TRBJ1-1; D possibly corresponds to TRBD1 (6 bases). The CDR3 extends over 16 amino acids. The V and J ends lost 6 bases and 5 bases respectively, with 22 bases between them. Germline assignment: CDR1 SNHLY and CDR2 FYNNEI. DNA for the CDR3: TGTGCCAGCAGCGATTTTGGGGGGGGCCGGGAGACTGAAGCTTTCTTT. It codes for CASSDFGGGRETEAFF.

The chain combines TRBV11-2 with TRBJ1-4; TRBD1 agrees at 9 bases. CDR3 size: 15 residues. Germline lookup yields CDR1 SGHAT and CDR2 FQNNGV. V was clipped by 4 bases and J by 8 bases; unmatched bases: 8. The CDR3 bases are TGTGCCAGCAGCTCGAACAGGGGGCTAGGGGAAAAACTGTTTTTT. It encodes CASSSNRGLGEKLFF.

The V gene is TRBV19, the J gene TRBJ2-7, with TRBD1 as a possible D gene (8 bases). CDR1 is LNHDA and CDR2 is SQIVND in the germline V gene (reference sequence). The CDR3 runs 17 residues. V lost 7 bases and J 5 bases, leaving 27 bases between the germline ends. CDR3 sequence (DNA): TGTGCCAGTACCCCGACAGGGGCTTGGACTAGGACGAACGAGCAGTACTTC. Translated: CASTPTGAWTRTNEQYF.

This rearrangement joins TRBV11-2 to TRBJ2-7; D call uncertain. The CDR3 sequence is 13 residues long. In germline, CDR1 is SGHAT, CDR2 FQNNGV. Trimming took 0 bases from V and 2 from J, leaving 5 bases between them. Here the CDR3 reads CASSLDPAYEQYF. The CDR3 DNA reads TGTGCCAGCAGCTTAGATCCCGCCTACGAGCAGTACTTC.

In nucleotides, the CDR3 is TGTGCCAGCAGCCAAGGAACAGGGCTAGACTATGGCTACACCTTC. Translation: CASSQGTGLDYGYTF. V is TRBV14 and J is TRBJ1-2; tentatively, D is TRBD1 (6 bases). Looked up from germline, CDR1 is SGHDN and CDR2 is FVKESK. V gave up 1 base and J gave up 3 bases, with 12 bases separating them. The CDR3 is made up of 15 amino acids. The full variable domain, completed using reference TRBV14 and TRBJ1-2, is EAGVTQFPSHSVIEKGQTVTLRCDPISGHDNLYWYRRVMGKEIKFLLHFVKESKQDESGMPNNRFLAERTGGTYSTLKVQPAELEDSGVYFCASSQGTGLDYGYTFGSGTRLTVV.

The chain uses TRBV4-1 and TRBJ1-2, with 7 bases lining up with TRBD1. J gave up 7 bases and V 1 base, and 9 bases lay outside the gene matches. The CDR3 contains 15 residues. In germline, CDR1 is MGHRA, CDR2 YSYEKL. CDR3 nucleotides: TGCGCCAGCAGCCAAGGAGAAGGGGGCTACCTTGGCTACACCTTC. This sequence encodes CASSQGEGGYLGYTF.

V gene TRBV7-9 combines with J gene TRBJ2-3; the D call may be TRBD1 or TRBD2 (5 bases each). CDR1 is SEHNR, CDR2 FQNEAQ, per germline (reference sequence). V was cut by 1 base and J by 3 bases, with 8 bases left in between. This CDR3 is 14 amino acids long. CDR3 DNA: TGTGCCAGCAGCTTAGTTGGGGGAACAGATACGCAGTATTTT. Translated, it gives CASSLVGGTDTQYF.

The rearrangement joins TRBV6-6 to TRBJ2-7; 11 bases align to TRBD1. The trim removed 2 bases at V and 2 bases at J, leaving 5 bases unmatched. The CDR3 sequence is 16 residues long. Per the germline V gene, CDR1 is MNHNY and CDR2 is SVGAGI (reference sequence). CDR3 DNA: TGTGCCAGCAGTTACCATAGGGACAGGGGGACCTACGAGCAGTACTTC. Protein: CASSYHRDRGTYEQYF.

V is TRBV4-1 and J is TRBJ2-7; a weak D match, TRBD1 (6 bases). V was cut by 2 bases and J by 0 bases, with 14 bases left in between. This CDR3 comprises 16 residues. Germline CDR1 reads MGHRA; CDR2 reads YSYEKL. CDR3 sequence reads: CASSQTTGTSSYEQYF. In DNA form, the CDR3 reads TGCGCCAGCAGCCAAACCACAGGGACAAGCTCCTACGAGCAGTACTTC.

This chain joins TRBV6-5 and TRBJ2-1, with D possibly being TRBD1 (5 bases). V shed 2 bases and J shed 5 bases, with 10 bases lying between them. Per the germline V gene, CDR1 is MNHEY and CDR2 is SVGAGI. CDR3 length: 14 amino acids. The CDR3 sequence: CASSYLSGHNEQFF. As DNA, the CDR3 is TGTGCCAGCAGTTACCTCTCAGGGCACAATGAGCAGTTCTTC.

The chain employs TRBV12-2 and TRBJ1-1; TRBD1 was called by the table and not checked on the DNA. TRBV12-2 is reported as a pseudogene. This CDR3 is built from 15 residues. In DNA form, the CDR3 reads TGTGCAAGTCGCTTAGAGGACAGGGTTTACACTGAAGCTTTCTTT. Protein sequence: CASRLEDRVYTEAFF.

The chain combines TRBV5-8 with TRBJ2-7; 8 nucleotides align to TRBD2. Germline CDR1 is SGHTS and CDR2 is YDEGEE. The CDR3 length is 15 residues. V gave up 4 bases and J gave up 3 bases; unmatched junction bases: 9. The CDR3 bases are TGTGCCAGCAGCCACGGGGGGGGAGGGGGCTACGAGCAGTACTTC. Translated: CASSHGGGGGYEQYF.